This T cell receptor beta chain was retrieved from a study of PD-1 blockade in classical Hodgkin lymphoma. Study summary: On a schedule of every 2 weeks, patients received nivolumab 3 mg/kg intravenously. Notes on the study in general: Diversity in CD4+ TCRs, unlike that measured in CD8+ TCRs, had risen significantly by C4D1. Newly diagnosed patients had baseline TCR diversity that was reportedly lower than that of healthy donors.

Only in-frame clones appear in the TCRdb table, and some are missing; sequencing was by immunoSEQ multiplex PCR. The sample includes more than 12,000 clones, about 82% seen only once; the top ten take roughly 4.4%. Worth noting for this clone: Its antigen is currently unknown.

After autologous stem cell transplantation all patients relapsed, and prior brentuximab vedotin exposure differed between cohorts. The germline CDR1 and CDR2 sequences are SQVTM and ANQGSEA. The CDR3 totals 16 residues. Trimming left V 5 bases short and J 2 bases short, with 20 bases between. The TCR originated in a human donor with classical Hodgkin lymphoma. This chain links TRBV29-1 with TRBJ2-3, with D possibly matching TRBD1 (6 bases). Material: peripheral blood mononuclear cells (PBMCs), obtained at baseline. The CDR3 DNA follows: TGCAGCGTTCTCTGGGTCCAGGGGCGGAACACAGATACGCAGTATTTT. Translating it yields CSVLWVQGRNTDTQYF.